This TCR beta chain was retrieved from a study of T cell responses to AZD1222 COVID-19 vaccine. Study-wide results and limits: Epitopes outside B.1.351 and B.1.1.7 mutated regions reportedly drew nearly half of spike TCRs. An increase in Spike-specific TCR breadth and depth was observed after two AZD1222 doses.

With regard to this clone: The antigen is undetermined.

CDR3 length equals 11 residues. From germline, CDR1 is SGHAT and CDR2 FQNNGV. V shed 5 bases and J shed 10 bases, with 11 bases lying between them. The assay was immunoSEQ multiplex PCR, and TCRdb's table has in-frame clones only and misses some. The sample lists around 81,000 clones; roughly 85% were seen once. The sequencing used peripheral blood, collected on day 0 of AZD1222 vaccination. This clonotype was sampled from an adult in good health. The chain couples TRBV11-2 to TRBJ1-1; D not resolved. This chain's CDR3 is CASSPWEGAFF. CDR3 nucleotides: TGTGCCAGCAGCCCGTGGGAGGGAGCTTTCTTT.